Listed here are 2 T cell receptor beta chains from one sample, sequenced in a study of blood T cell repertoires in COVID-19. Assay: immunoSEQ multiplex PCR; the TCRdb copy retains only in-frame clones and omits some. This repertoire shows approximately 150,000 clones, 84% found once; its top ten account for less than 3.5%. The sequencing input was peripheral blood. The receptors come from an elderly woman with COVID-19, enrolled during active disease.

V usage is TRBV27 and J usage is TRBJ2-5; D is possibly TRBD2 (6 bases). The germline V gene encodes CDR1 MNHEY and CDR2 SMNVEV (reference sequence). Trimming cost V 4 bases and J 5 bases, with 14 bases left between them. The CDR3 spans 14 residues. The CDR3 DNA follows: TGTGCCAGCAGTTATGGGGGGACCGGGGAGACCCAGTACTTC. Encoded protein: CASSYGGTGETQYF.

The chain uses TRBV18 and TRBJ1-1, with 9 bases lining up with TRBD1. In germline, CDR1 is KGHSH, CDR2 LQKENI. Trimming removed 3 bases from V and 3 bases from J; junction bases left unmatched: 5. This CDR3 is 15 amino acids long. The CDR3, as DNA: TGTGCCAGCTCACCCCAACAGGGGGCGGACACTGAAGCTTTCTTT. Translating it yields CASSPQQGADTEAFF.